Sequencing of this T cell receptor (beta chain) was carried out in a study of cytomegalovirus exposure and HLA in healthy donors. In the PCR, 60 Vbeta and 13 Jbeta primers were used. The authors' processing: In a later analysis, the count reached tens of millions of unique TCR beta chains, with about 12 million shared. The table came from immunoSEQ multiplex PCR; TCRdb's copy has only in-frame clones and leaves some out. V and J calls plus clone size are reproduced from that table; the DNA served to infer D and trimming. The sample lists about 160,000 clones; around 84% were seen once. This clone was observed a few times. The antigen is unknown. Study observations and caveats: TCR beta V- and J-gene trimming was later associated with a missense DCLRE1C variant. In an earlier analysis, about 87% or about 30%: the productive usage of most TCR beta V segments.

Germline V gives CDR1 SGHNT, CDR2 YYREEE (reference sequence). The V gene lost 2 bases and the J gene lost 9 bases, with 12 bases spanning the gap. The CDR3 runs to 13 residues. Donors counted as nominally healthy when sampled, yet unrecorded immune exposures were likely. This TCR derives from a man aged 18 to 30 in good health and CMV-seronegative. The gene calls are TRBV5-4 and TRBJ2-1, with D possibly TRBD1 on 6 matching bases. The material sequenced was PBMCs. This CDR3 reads CASSFRQGSEQFF. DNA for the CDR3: TGTGCCAGCAGCTTTCGGCAGGGGAGTGAGCAGTTCTTC. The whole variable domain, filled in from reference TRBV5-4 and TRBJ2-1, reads ETGVTQSPTHLIKTRGQQVTLRCSSQSGHNTVSWYQQALGQGPQFIFQYYREEENGRGNFPPRFSGLQFPNYSSELNVNALELDDSALYLCASSFRQGSEQFFGPGTRLTVL.